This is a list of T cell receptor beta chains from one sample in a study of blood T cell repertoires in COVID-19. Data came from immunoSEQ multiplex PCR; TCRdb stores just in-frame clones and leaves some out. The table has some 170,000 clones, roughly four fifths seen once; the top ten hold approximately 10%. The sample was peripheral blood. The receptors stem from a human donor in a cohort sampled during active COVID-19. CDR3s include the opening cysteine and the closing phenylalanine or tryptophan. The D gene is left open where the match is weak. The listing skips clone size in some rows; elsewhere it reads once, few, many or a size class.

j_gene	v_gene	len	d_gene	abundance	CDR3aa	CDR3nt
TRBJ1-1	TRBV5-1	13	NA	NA	CASSPNRNTEAFF	TGCGCCAGCAGCCCAAACAGAAACACTGAAGCTTTCTTT
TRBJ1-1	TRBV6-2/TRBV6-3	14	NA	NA	CASSHIGENTEAFF	TGTGCCAGCAGTCATATCGGGGAGAACACTGAAGCTTTCTTT
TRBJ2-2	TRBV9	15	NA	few	CASSGGGQNTGELFF	TGTGCCAGCAGCGGTGGGGGACAGAACACCGGGGAGCTGTTTTTT
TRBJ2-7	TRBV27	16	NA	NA	CASRPDAGALIYEQYF	TGTGCCAGCAGGCCAGACGCGGGGGCCCTAATTTACGAGCAGTACTTC
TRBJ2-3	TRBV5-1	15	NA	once	CASSLAFRYTDTQYF	TGCGCCAGCAGCTTGGCCTTCAGATACACAGATACGCAGTATTTT
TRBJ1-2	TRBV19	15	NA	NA	CATTPVLNRRSGYTF	TGTGCCACCACCCCTGTCCTCAACAGGAGATCTGGCTACACCTTC
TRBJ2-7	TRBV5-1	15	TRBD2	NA	CASSPGTSGGYEQYF	TGCGCCAGCAGCCCCGGGACTAGCGGGGGGTACGAGCAGTACTTC
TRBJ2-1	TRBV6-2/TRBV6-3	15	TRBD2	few	CASSSVPGLVYEQFF	TGTGCCAGCAGTTCAGTCCCGGGACTAGTGTATGAGCAGTTCTTC
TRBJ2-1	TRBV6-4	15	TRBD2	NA	CASSDSSGSYNEQFF	TGTGCCAGCAGTGACTCTAGCGGGAGCTACAATGAGCAGTTCTTC
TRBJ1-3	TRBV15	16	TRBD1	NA	CATSRDGTGIGNTIYF	TGTGCCACCAGCAGAGATGGGACAGGGATTGGAAACACCATATATTTT
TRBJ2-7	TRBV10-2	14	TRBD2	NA	CATLSGGSSYEQYF	TGCGCCACCCTTAGCGGGGGAAGCTCCTACGAGCAGTACTTC
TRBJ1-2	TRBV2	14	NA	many	CASSAEGISYGYTF	TGTGCCAGCAGTGCGGAGGGAATATCCTATGGCTACACCTTC
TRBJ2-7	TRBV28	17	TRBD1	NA	CASRATLSGTVSYEQYF	TGTGCCAGCAGGGCGACCCTTTCCGGGACAGTGTCCTACGAGCAGTACTTC
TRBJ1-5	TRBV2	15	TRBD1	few	CASSTTGISNQPQHF	TGTGCCAGCAGTACGACAGGGATTAGCAATCAGCCCCAGCATTTT
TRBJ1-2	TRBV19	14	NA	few	CASSRGGAAYGYTF	TGTGCCAGTTCCCGGGGGGGGGCTGCCTATGGCTACACCTTC
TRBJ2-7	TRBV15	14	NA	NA	CATSQDKGRYEQYF	TGTGCCACCAGCCAAGATAAAGGGAGGTACGAGCAGTACTTC
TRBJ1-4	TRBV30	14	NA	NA	CAWSPGGGNEKLFF	TGTGCCTGGAGTCCCGGGGGGGGCAACGAAAAACTGTTTTTT
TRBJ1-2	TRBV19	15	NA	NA	CASEPYKTGDYGYTF	TGTGCCAGTGAGCCCTATAAGACAGGAGACTATGGCTACACCTTC
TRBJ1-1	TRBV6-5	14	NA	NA	CASSDPGHSTEAFF	TGTGCCAGCAGCGATCCGGGACACAGCACTGAAGCTTTCTTT
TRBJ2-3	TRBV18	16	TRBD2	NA	CASSPPLAGGPNTQYF	TGTGCCAGCTCACCACCCTTGGCGGGAGGGCCAAATACGCAGTATTTT
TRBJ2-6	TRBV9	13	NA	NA	CASSATEANVLTF	TGTGCCAGCAGTGCGACAGAGGCCAACGTCCTGACTTTC
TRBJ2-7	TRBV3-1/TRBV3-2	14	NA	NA	CASSQFARSYEQYF	TGTGCCAGCAGCCAATTTGCGCGTTCCTACGAGCAGTACTTC
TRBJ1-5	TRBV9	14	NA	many	CASSADSGNQPQHF	TGTGCCAGCAGTGCGGACTCGGGCAATCAGCCCCAGCATTTT
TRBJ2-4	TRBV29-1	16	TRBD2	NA	CSVEGTLAGVKNIQYF	TGCAGCGTTGAAGGTACCTTAGCGGGGGTCAAAAACATTCAGTACTTC
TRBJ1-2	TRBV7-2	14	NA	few	CASSENQVNYGYTF	TGTGCCAGCAGCGAAAATCAGGTTAACTATGGCTACACCTTC
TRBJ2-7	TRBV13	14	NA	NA	CASSTAGARFWQYF	TGTGCCAGCAGCACCGCGGGGGCTCGTTTCTGGCAGTACTTC
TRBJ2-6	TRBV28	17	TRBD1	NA	CASSTGQGYSGANVLTF	TGTGCCAGCAGTACGGGACAGGGATACTCTGGGGCCAACGTCCTGACTTTC
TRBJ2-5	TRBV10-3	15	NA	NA	CAIREGQLYQETQYF	TGTGCCATCAGGGAGGGACAATTGTACCAAGAGACCCAGTACTTC
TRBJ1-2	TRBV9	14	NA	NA	CASSDRTGIYGYTF	TGTGCCAGCAGCGACCGGACGGGAATCTATGGCTACACCTTC
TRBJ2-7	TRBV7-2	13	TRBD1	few	CASSLAGQGRQYF	TGTGCCAGCAGCTTAGCGGGACAGGGCCGACAGTACTTC
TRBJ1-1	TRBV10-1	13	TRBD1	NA	CASSGQGYTEAFF	TGCGCCAGCAGCGGACAGGGGTACACTGAAGCTTTCTTT
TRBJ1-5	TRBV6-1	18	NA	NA	CASSEVLKQGGSNQPQHF	TGTGCCAGCAGTGAAGTTCTAAAACAGGGTGGTAGCAATCAGCCCCAGCATTTT
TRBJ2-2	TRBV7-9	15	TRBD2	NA	CASSPGTSKPGELFF	TGTGCCAGCAGCCCCGGGACTAGTAAACCCGGGGAGCTGTTTTTT
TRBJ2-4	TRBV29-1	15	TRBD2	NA	CSVGLPSGGRGIQYF	TGCAGCGTTGGTCTCCCCTCGGGAGGGCGGGGCATTCAGTACTTC
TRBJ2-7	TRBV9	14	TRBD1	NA	CASSVETGGYEQYF	TGTGCCAGCAGCGTAGAGACAGGGGGTTACGAGCAGTACTTC
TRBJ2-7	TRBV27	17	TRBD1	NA	CASSPTSRDRGPGEQYF	TGTGCCAGCAGTCCCACTAGCCGGGACAGGGGGCCGGGGGAGCAGTACTTC
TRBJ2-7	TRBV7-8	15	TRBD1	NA	CASSPWGQGVYEQYF	TGTGCCAGCAGCCCCTGGGGACAGGGGGTCTACGAGCAGTACTTC
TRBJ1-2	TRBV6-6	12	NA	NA	CASSSGSWGYTF	TGTGCCAGCAGCTCAGGGTCTTGGGGCTACACCTTC
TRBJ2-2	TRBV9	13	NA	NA	CASSSGEGRELFF	TGTGCCAGCAGCTCAGGAGAGGGAAGGGAGCTGTTTTTT
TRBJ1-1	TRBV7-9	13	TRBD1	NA	CASSFTGDTEAFF	TGTGCCAGCAGCTTCACAGGGGACACTGAAGCTTTCTTT
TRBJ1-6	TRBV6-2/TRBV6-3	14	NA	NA	CASSYRSGDSPLHF	TGTGCCAGCAGTTACCGGTCAGGGGATTCACCCCTCCACTTT
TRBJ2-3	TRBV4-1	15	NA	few	CASSILVPSENTQYF	TGCGCCAGCAGCATACTGGTCCCTAGCGAAAATACGCAGTATTTT
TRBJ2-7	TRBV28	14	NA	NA	CASSFLGADNEQYF	TGTGCCAGCAGTTTTTTAGGGGCGGACAACGAGCAGTACTTC
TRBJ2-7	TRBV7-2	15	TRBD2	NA	CASSRGGAGPEEQYF	TGTGCCAGCAGCCGGGGAGGGGCGGGGCCTGAGGAGCAGTACTTC
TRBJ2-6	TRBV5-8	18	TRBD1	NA	CASGRNEGASSGANVLTF	TGTGCCAGCGGACGGAATGAGGGGGCGAGCTCTGGGGCCAACGTCCTGACTTTC